The 12 T cell receptor beta chains below come from one sample, sequenced in a study of CD8 T cells in Susac syndrome. The RNA input was about 0.5 to 1 ug, and it was reverse transcribed with random hexamers. Via MiXCR, TCRdb re-called the immunoSEQ multiplex PCR reads, giving one row per CDR3 protein. Among about 120,000 distinct CDR3 sequences, 85% to 95% were seen once, and the ten largest hold less than 0.15%. The material sequenced was CD4+ T cells from PBMCs. Receptor source: a human donor in good health.

The genes are TRBV12-3 or TRBV12-4 and TRBJ2-5; D is undetermined. The CDR3 has 14 residues. The ends were cut back, 3 bases at V and 2 bases at J, with 10 bases in the middle. Here the CDR3 reads CASSFWQKQETQYF. Written as DNA, the CDR3 is TGTGCCAGCAGTTTCTGGCAGAAACAAGAGACCCAGTACTTC.

The V call is TRBV7-2, the J call TRBJ2-7; D gene uncertain. Between the trimmed V and J ends, which lost 0 bases and 6 bases, there was a span of 12 bases. Germline values: CDR1 SGHTA, CDR2 FQGNSA. The CDR3 totals 14 residues. CDR3 nucleotides: TGTGCCAGCAGCTTAGCCCTCGGGTTGGGCGAGCAGTACTTC. Residues: CASSLALGLGEQYF.

The chain is built from TRBV7-9 and TRBJ2-7; D perhaps matches TRBD1 (6 bases). The germline V and J ends were trimmed by 1 base and 0 bases, with 10 bases remaining between them. CDR3 size: 15 residues. Germline loops: CDR1 SEHNR, CDR2 FQNEAQ (reference sequence). CDR3 coding DNA: TGTGCCAGCAGCTTAGAGGACAGAGGCTCCTACGAGCAGTACTTC. Amino acids: CASSLEDRGSYEQYF.

J is TRBJ2-1 and V is TRBV12-3 or TRBV12-4; possibly TRBD2 for D (5 bases). Trimming left V 7 bases short and J 2 bases short, with 21 bases between. CDR3 length equals 17 residues. The CDR3: CASIPSSLVPAYNEQFF. The CDR3 coding sequence is TGTGCCAGCATCCCCTCGTCACTAGTCCCCGCCTACAATGAGCAGTTCTTC.

The chain joins TRBV6-5 to TRBJ2-1; 8 bases are a match to TRBD2. The CDR3 is 19 amino acids. V lost 0 bases, J lost 3 bases, and 13 bases stayed unmatched. Germline CDR1 reads MNHEY; CDR2 reads SVGAGI. DNA of the CDR3: TGTGCCAGCAGTTACTCGATTAGCACTAGCGGTGGGTTCTACAATGAGCAGTTCTTC. This sequence encodes CASSYSISTSGGFYNEQFF.

The V call is TRBV24-1, the J call TRBJ1-5; 8 bases agree with TRBD1. The CDR3 length is 15 residues. V shed 7 bases, J shed 3 bases, and the junction held 7 bases outside the gene matches. Germline CDR1 reads KGHDR; CDR2 reads SFDVKD. The CDR3 DNA reads as TGTGCCACCAGATTACAGGGGGGACTCAATCAGCCCCAGCATTTT. Protein sequence: CATRLQGGLNQPQHF.

This clonotype has a handful of counts. The chain couples TRBV5-4 to TRBJ2-7; 7 bases map to TRBD2. The V gene's germline CDR1 is SGHNT and CDR2 YYREEE (reference sequence). The CDR3 is 18 amino acids. The trim removed 2 bases at V and 4 bases at J, leaving 18 bases unmatched. The CDR3 spells CASSFRTAPSGKTYEQYF. CDR3 sequence (DNA): TGTGCCAGCAGCTTTAGGACGGCACCTAGCGGAAAAACGTACGAGCAGTACTTC.

In its sample, this clonotype was seen once. The chain recombines TRBV19 with TRBJ2-7; D remains ambiguous. V lost 4 bases to trimming and J lost 7 bases, with 8 bases between them. The CDR3 loop spans 11 amino acids. Germline lookup yields CDR1 LNHDA and CDR2 SQIVND (reference sequence). CDR3 coding DNA: TGTGCCAGTAGTAGCGTCAGGGAGCAGTACTTC. Translated, it gives CASSSVREQYF. The full variable domain, in which reference TRBV19 and TRBJ2-7 provide the parts outside the CDR3, is DGGITQSPKYLFRKEGQNVTLSCEQNLNHDAMYWYRQDPGQGLRLIYYSQIVNDFQKGDIAEGYSVSREKKESFPLTVTSAQKNPTAFYLCASSSVREQYFGPGTRLTVT.

The V and J genes are TRBV5-1 and TRBJ2-1; 7 bases map to TRBD1. This CDR3 has 15 amino acids. The germline V gene has CDR1 SGHRS and CDR2 YFSETQ. With 1 base clipped from V and 7 bases from J, the junction kept 8 bases outside the gene matches. CDR3 DNA: TGCGCCAGCAGCTTGATCCAGGGGGTGACAAATGAGCAGTTCTTC. Protein product: CASSLIQGVTNEQFF.

The CDR3 loop is CAWMMGLNTEAFF. The CDR3 DNA follows: TGTGCCTGGATGATGGGGTTGAACACTGAAGCTTTCTTT. The V gene is TRBV30, the J gene TRBJ1-1; D is uncertain. Germline V gene sequence: CDR1 GTSNPN, CDR2 SVGIG (reference sequence). V gave up 4 bases and J gave up 0 bases, with 9 bases separating them. CDR3 length equals 13 residues.

The chain combines TRBV6-2 or TRBV6-3 with TRBJ2-7; TRBD1 matches 8 bases. This CDR3 contains 14 residues. V trimming: 6 bases; J trimming: 4 bases; junction bases outside the gene matches: 8. CDR1 is MNHEY and CDR2 is SVGEGT in the germline V gene. CDR3 in DNA: TGTGCCAGCAGAAGCACAGGGGACAGGTACGAGCAGTACTTC. It yields the protein CASRSTGDRYEQYF.

In its sample, this clonotype was seen once. The J gene is TRBJ1-5, the V gene TRBV12-3 or TRBV12-4, with TRBD1 matching over 7 bases. This CDR3 has 16 residues. Losses at the gene ends were 5 bases for V and 3 bases for J; bases not matched to a gene: 10. CDR3 in amino acids: CASSALQGPNNQPQHF. The CDR3, as DNA: TGTGCCAGCAGTGCCTTACAGGGGCCGAACAATCAGCCCCAGCATTTT.